Shown below are 19 T cell receptor beta chains from a single sample sequenced in a study of blood T cell repertoires in COVID-19. Profiled with immunoSEQ multiplex PCR; TCRdb holds only in-frame clones, not every one. This table holds fewer than 300,000 clones, around 82% found once. The sequencing input was peripheral blood. All receptors derive from a woman younger than 30 with acute or convalescent COVID-19.

V is TRBV6-5 and J is TRBJ2-5, with TRBD2 matching over 10 bases. The CDR3 loop spans 16 amino acids. J gave up 5 bases and V 2 bases, and 8 bases lay outside the gene matches. The germline V gene encodes CDR1 MNHEY and CDR2 SVGAGI. The CDR3 region has the DNA TGTGCCAGCAGTTACGGTCCGCGAGCGGGAGGGGAGACCCAGTACTTC. Translating it yields CASSYGPRAGGETQYF.

V and J are TRBV5-1 and TRBJ2-7; TRBD2 aligns across 14 bases. CDR1 and CDR2 from the germline V gene are SGHRS and YFSETQ. Trimming removed 3 bases from V and 3 bases from J; junction bases left unmatched: 2. The CDR3 has 15 amino acids. CDR3 sequence: CASSSGTSGSYEQYF. For the CDR3, the DNA is TGCGCCAGCAGCTCAGGGACTAGCGGGAGCTACGAGCAGTACTTC. The full variable domain, in which reference TRBV5-1 and TRBJ2-7 provide the parts outside the CDR3, is KAGVTQTPRYLIKTRGQQVTLSCSPISGHRSVSWYQQTPGQGLQFLFEYFSETQRNKGNFPGRFSGRQFSNSRSEMNVSTLELGDSALYLCASSSGTSGSYEQYFGPGTRLTVT.

The rearrangement joins TRBV28 to TRBJ2-5; TRBD1 matches 8 bases. V lost 5 bases and J lost 3; bases outside the gene matches: 11. This CDR3 is built from 16 residues. Germline V CDR1 and CDR2: MDHEN, SYDVKM. For the CDR3, the DNA is TGTGCCAGCAGTCCGGCCTTCCGACAGGGGAAAGAGACCCAGTACTTC. The encoded protein is CASSPAFRQGKETQYF. The full variable domain, completed using reference TRBV28 and TRBJ2-5, is DVKVTQSSRYLVKRTGEKVFLECVQDMDHENMFWYRQDPGLGLRLIYFSYDVKMKEKGDIPEGYSVSREKKERFSLILESASTNQTSMYLCASSPAFRQGKETQYFGPGTRLLVL.

This chain uses TRBV6-5 with TRBJ1-5; TRBD1 aligns across 10 bases. The V gene end was trimmed by 6 bases and the J gene end by 2 bases; junction bases not matched to a gene: 4. The CDR3 sequence is 15 residues long. Germline V gene sequence: CDR1 MNHEY, CDR2 SVGAGI. The CDR3 DNA is TGTGCCAGCAGCCGACAGGGGGCACGCAATCAGCCCCAGCATTTT. Protein: CASSRQGARNQPQHF.

The chain carries TRBV28 and TRBJ2-1; TRBD2 agrees at 11 bases. This CDR3 is 16 amino acids long. Germline V CDR1 and CDR2: MDHEN, SYDVKM. Trimming cost V 2 bases and J 5 bases; bases outside gene matches: 5. The CDR3 nucleotides are TGTGCCAGCAGTTTAGGACTAGCGGGTAGTGACAATGAGCAGTTCTTC. Protein sequence: CASSLGLAGSDNEQFF.

The chain couples TRBV6-5 to TRBJ1-2, with D possibly matching TRBD1 (5 bases). Germline CDR1 reads MNHEY; CDR2 reads SVGAGI. This CDR3 has 15 amino acids. Trimming stripped 6 bases from V and 4 bases from J, with 18 bases between. CDR3 region: CASSAPREGSYGYTF. The CDR3 nucleotides are TGTGCCAGCAGCGCCCCCAGGGAGGGGTCCTATGGCTACACCTTC.

The chain joins TRBV6-6 to TRBJ2-1; 8 nucleotides align to TRBD2. CDR1 is MNHNY and CDR2 is SVGAGI in the germline V gene (reference sequence). The J segment lost 7 bases and the V segment lost 5 bases, leaving 16 bases of the junction unmatched. This CDR3 is 17 amino acids long. CDR3 amino acids: CASSQPPGLGLGNEQFF. CDR3 sequence (DNA): TGTGCCAGCAGTCAACCTCCGGGACTAGGGTTAGGAAATGAGCAGTTCTTC.

This CDR3 is CASSLVRGHPAKNIQYF. The CDR3 bases are TGTGCCAGCAGCTTAGTTAGGGGGCATCCAGCCAAAAACATTCAGTACTTC. This chain uses TRBV7-2 with TRBJ2-4; TRBD1 matches at 7 bases. This CDR3 comprises 17 residues. Trimming cost V 1 base and J 0 bases; bases outside gene matches: 6. Germline CDR1 reads SGHTA; CDR2 reads FQGNSA.

V and J are TRBV2 and TRBJ2-2, with a weak D call TRBD2 (6 bases). Germline V gives CDR1 SNHLY, CDR2 FYNNEI. Trimming took off 7 bases at V and 3 bases at J, with 15 bases between the two ends. The CDR3 covers 15 residues. CDR3 DNA sequence: TGTGCCAGCAAAGCGTCTAGCGATGACACCGGGGAGCTGTTTTTT. It encodes CASKASSDDTGELFF.

The genes are TRBV12-5 and TRBJ1-4; D gene uncertain. Germline CDR1 is LGHNT and CDR2 is FRNRAP. With 2 bases removed from V and 8 bases from J, the gap between germline ends came to 18 bases. CDR3 size: 16 residues. This CDR3 is CASGLFGEHPSEKLFF. The CDR3 DNA reads as TGTGCTAGTGGTTTGTTTGGAGAGCACCCCAGCGAAAAACTGTTTTTT.

The rearrangement joins TRBV15 to TRBJ2-7; 8 bases are shared with TRBD2. Germline V lookup: CDR1 LNHNV, CDR2 YYDKDF (reference sequence). V trimming: 6 bases; J trimming: 3 bases; junction bases outside the gene matches: 13. The CDR3 is 16 amino acids. For the CDR3, the DNA is TGTGCCACCAGGGGAGCCGGGGGGGAGAGGGGCTACGAGCAGTACTTC. Translation gives CATRGAGGERGYEQYF.

The rearrangement joins TRBV18 to TRBJ1-1; 7 bases fit TRBD1. Germline loops: CDR1 KGHSH, CDR2 LQKENI. The junction had 7 bases not matched to a gene; V was cut back by 4 bases and J by 8 bases. This CDR3 is built from 13 residues. This CDR3 reads CASSQGAQIEAFF. CDR3 DNA: TGTGCCAGCTCACAGGGGGCGCAAATCGAAGCTTTCTTT.

This chain links TRBV28 with TRBJ2-5, with 8 bases fitting TRBD2. This CDR3 contains 16 residues. J was trimmed by 1 base and V by 1 base; bases with no gene match: 5. CDR1 is MDHEN, CDR2 SYDVKM, per germline. CDR3 in DNA: TGTGCCAGCAGTTTATTTGCGGGAGGCACCCAAGAGACCCAGTACTTC. Translation: CASSLFAGGTQETQYF.

This CDR3 is CASSDTLAGGQGEQYF. CDR3 nucleotide sequence: TGTGCCAGCAGTGACACCTTAGCGGGAGGGCAAGGCGAGCAGTACTTC. The chain has TRBV6-1 and TRBJ2-7; 11 nucleotides align to TRBD2. Germline CDR1 MNHNS, CDR2 SASEGT. The CDR3 sequence is 16 residues long. V dropped 3 bases and J dropped 6; count of bases not matched to a gene: 10.

V is TRBV7-2 and J is TRBJ2-1; 8 nucleotides match TRBD2. Germline values: CDR1 SGHTA, CDR2 FQGNSA. The CDR3 runs to 16 residues. Trimming removed 5 bases from V and 5 bases from J; junction bases left unmatched: 11. The CDR3 loop reads CASSRRPGLGDNEQFF. CDR3 nucleotides: TGTGCCAGCAGCAGACGGCCGGGACTAGGGGACAATGAGCAGTTCTTC.

This clone showed up just once. The chain uses TRBV15 and TRBJ1-2, with TRBD1 as a possible D gene (6 bases). CDR3 length: 15 amino acids. CDR1 and CDR2 (germline): LNHNV, YYDKDF (reference sequence). V lost 4 bases and J lost 2, with 14 bases in between. The CDR3 coding sequence is TGTGCCACCAGCATGGACAGAGAGGTGAACTATGGCTACACCTTC. It is translated as CATSMDREVNYGYTF.

J is TRBJ1-2 and V is TRBV13, with D uncertain. This CDR3 region has 15 residues. Trimming shortened V by 2 bases and J by 6 bases, and 16 bases separated the two germline ends. CDR1 and CDR2 from the germline V gene are PRHDT and FYEKMQ (reference sequence). The CDR3 protein is CASSLFFKREHGYTF. The DNA of the CDR3 is TGTGCCAGCAGCTTATTTTTCAAACGGGAACATGGCTACACCTTC.

The V call is TRBV25-1, the J call TRBJ2-1, with D possibly TRBD2 on 5 matching bases. Between the trimmed V and J ends, which lost 2 bases and 9 bases, there was a span of 14 bases. This CDR3 contains 14 residues. The germline CDR1 and CDR2 sequences are MGHDK and SYGVNS. The CDR3, as DNA: TGTGCCAGCAGTGAAGGAGAGGTTCGGGGTGAGCAGTTCTTC. Translation: CASSEGEVRGEQFF.

V is TRBV5-4 and J is TRBJ2-7; a weak D match, TRBD2 (5 bases). Looked up from germline, CDR1 is SGHNT and CDR2 is YYREEE (reference sequence). The V gene lost 0 bases and the J gene lost 4 bases, with 14 bases spanning the gap. The CDR3 sequence is 15 residues long. As DNA, the CDR3 is TGTGCCAGCAGCTTGGCCCTTTCGAGGGAATACGAGCAGTACTTC. Amino acid sequence: CASSLALSREYEQYF.